This TCR beta chain was retrieved from a study of blood T cell repertoires in COVID-19. Germline V CDR1 and CDR2: SNHLY, FYNNEI. This CDR3 has 15 amino acids. V shed 0 bases and J shed 0 bases, with 6 bases lying between them. Those enrolled, adults aged roughly 18 to 95 years, came from roughly 23 US areas. The table came from immunoSEQ multiplex PCR; TCRdb's copy has only in-frame clones and leaves some out. The table shows about 320,000 clones, with more than 85% occurring only once. This receptor was taken from a woman in her 30s who had been exposed to COVID-19. The chain combines TRBV2 with TRBJ1-5; D remains ambiguous. The specimen was PBMCs or T cells enriched from blood (not recorded which). The CDR3 sequence: CASSEAPGSNQPQHF. The CDR3, as DNA: TGTGCCAGCAGTGAAGCCCCAGGTAGCAATCAGCCCCAGCATTTT.